These 21 T cell receptor beta chains originate from one sample sequenced in a study of blood T cell repertoires in COVID-19. Sequencing was performed with immunoSEQ multiplex PCR; in TCRdb, only in-frame clones are kept and a portion is missing. The data contain about 270,000 clones, around 89% of them singletons. Sequencing input: PBMCs or T cells enriched from blood (not recorded which). The receptors were sampled from a woman aged 25 to 45 with acute COVID-19.

The chain couples TRBV5-1 to TRBJ2-3, with 8 positions matching TRBD2. The germline V gene encodes CDR1 SGHRS and CDR2 YFSETQ. The CDR3 is 15 residues long. The J segment lost 4 bases and the V segment lost 4 bases, leaving 8 bases of the junction unmatched. The CDR3, as DNA: TGCGCCAGCAGCCGGGAGGGACTTCACGCAGATACGCAGTATTTT. Protein sequence: CASSREGLHADTQYF.

Only a few counts were recorded for this clone. This chain connects TRBV6-5 to TRBJ1-2; D uncertain. Per the germline V gene, CDR1 is MNHEY and CDR2 is SVGAGI. The length of the CDR3 is 14 residues. Trimming removed 0 bases from V and 0 bases from J, with 5 bases in between. In DNA, the CDR3 is TGTGCCAGCAGTTACTCGAGGGCTAACTATGGCTACACCTTC. Translated: CASSYSRANYGYTF.

The V and J genes are TRBV19 and TRBJ1-1; D remains ambiguous. The CDR3 is 13 amino acids. The germline gives CDR1 LNHDA, CDR2 SQIVND (reference sequence). V lost 4 bases to trimming and J lost 4 bases, with 10 bases between them. The DNA of the CDR3 is TGTGCCAGTAGTAACCAGGCCCTCACTGAAGCTTTCTTT. Translated: CASSNQALTEAFF.

The chain recombines TRBV13 with TRBJ1-6; tentative D call: TRBD1 (6 bases). With 2 bases removed from V and 8 bases from J, the gap between germline ends came to 22 bases. The CDR3 is made up of 18 amino acids. Germline-derived CDR1 and CDR2 are PRHDT and FYEKMQ (reference sequence). CDR3 DNA: TGTGCCAGCAGCTTATCTCATAAGGAAGGGGGTCTCCATTCACCCCTCCACTTT. Residues: CASSLSHKEGGLHSPLHF.

The rearrangement links TRBV15 to TRBJ2-7, with TRBD1 identical over 7 bases. V shed 0 bases, J shed 0 bases, and the junction held 5 bases outside the gene matches. Per the germline V gene, CDR1 is LNHNV and CDR2 is YYDKDF (reference sequence). CDR3 length: 16 residues. Here the CDR3 DNA reads TGTGCCACCAGCAGAGATATCGGGACAGTCTCCTACGAGCAGTACTTC. It encodes CATSRDIGTVSYEQYF.

The chain joins TRBV2 to TRBJ1-5; the match to TRBD1 covers 8 bases. The J segment lost 6 bases and the V segment lost 6 bases, leaving 7 bases of the junction unmatched. Germline values: CDR1 SNHLY, CDR2 FYNNEI. CDR3 length equals 14 residues. The CDR3 DNA reads TGTGCCAGCAGCGCGACAGGGGAAGGTCAGCCCCAGCATTTT. Its translation is CASSATGEGQPQHF.

The rearrangement joins TRBV18 to TRBJ2-7; possibly TRBD1 for D (6 bases). Between the trimmed V and J ends, which lost 4 bases and 2 bases, there was a span of 6 bases. Per the germline V gene, CDR1 is KGHSH and CDR2 is LQKENI. This CDR3 has 12 residues. CDR3: CASSRDTYEQYF. As DNA, the CDR3 is TGTGCCAGCTCACGGGACACCTACGAGCAGTACTTC.

This clone was recorded only once. The rearrangement uses TRBV6-2 or TRBV6-3 and TRBJ2-3; D is possibly TRBD1 (7 bases). The V gene lost 2 bases and the J gene lost 2 bases, with 14 bases spanning the gap. The CDR3 totals 16 residues. Germline CDR1 reads MNHEY; CDR2 reads SVGEGT. The CDR3 DNA sequence: TGTGCCAGCAGTTACGCCGACAGGGACTTCACAGATACGCAGTATTTT. This encodes CASSYADRDFTDTQYF.

This chain links TRBV20-1 with TRBJ1-2, with 7 bases that match TRBD1. This CDR3 spans 11 amino acids. The V and J ends lost 2 bases and 8 bases, in that order; junction bases with no gene match: 2. Looked up from germline, CDR1 is DFQATT and CDR2 is SNEGSKA (reference sequence). The CDR3 spells CSARQGEGYTF. In nucleotides, the CDR3 is TGCAGTGCTAGACAGGGGGAAGGCTACACCTTC.

The chain uses TRBV19 and TRBJ2-7; 7 positions match TRBD2. The CDR3 contains 13 residues. V was pared by 11 bases and J by 2 bases, with 9 bases of the junction left unmatched. The germline V gene encodes CDR1 LNHDA and CDR2 SQIVND (reference sequence). Here the CDR3 DNA reads TGTGCCGTAGGGGAGGGATCCACCTACGAGCAGTACTTC. Its translation is CAVGEGSTYEQYF.

The V call is TRBV19, the J call TRBJ1-1, with TRBD1 matching over 10 bases. Germline loops: CDR1 LNHDA, CDR2 SQIVND (reference sequence). This CDR3 is built from 14 residues. V shed 5 bases and J 4 bases; nucleotides not matched to a gene: 4. The CDR3 sequence is CASSAWTGGTEAFF. In nucleotides, the CDR3 is TGTGCCAGTAGTGCATGGACAGGGGGCACTGAAGCTTTCTTT.

The table lists this clone with a few counts. The chain has TRBV19 and TRBJ2-2; 7 nucleotides line up with TRBD1. The CDR3 contains 18 residues. CDR1 is LNHDA and CDR2 is SQIVND in the germline V gene (reference sequence). Trimming at V came to 8 bases and at J to 0 bases, leaving 15 bases not matched to a gene. The CDR3 sequence: CASLRDRGKFANTGELFF. The CDR3 nucleotides are TGTGCCAGTCTCCGGGACAGAGGAAAATTCGCGAACACCGGGGAGCTGTTTTTT.

The chain has TRBV10-3 and TRBJ2-7, with TRBD1 matching over 9 bases. J gave up 3 bases and V 7 bases, and 10 bases lay outside the gene matches. The CDR3 runs to 15 residues. CDR1 and CDR2 (germline): ENHRY, SYGVKD. The CDR3 DNA sequence: TGTGCCATCACCAATCAGGACAGGGGTTACTACGAGCAGTACTTC. This translates into CAITNQDRGYYEQYF.

The rearrangement uses TRBV19 and TRBJ2-4, with 8 bases aligning to TRBD2. This CDR3 comprises 14 residues. Trimming took 9 bases from V and 1 from J; bases not matched to a gene: 5. Germline CDR1 LNHDA, CDR2 SQIVND (reference sequence). In DNA form, the CDR3 reads TGTGCCAGCTCCGGGGGGGTCGCCAAAAACATTCAGTACTTC. Its protein is CASSGGVAKNIQYF. Full variable domain (missing parts from reference TRBV19 and TRBJ2-4): DGGITQSPKYLFRKEGQNVTLSCEQNLNHDAMYWYRQDPGQGLRLIYYSQIVNDFQKGDIAEGYSVSREKKESFPLTVTSAQKNPTAFYLCASSGGVAKNIQYFGAGTRLSVL.

The gene calls are TRBV7-3 and TRBJ2-3; 8 nucleotides agree with TRBD2. Looked up from germline, CDR1 is SGHTA and CDR2 is FQGTGA. The trim removed 3 bases at V and 1 base at J, leaving 6 bases unmatched. The CDR3 contains 16 residues. CDR3 in amino acids: CASSFSTTSGTDTQYF. As DNA, the CDR3 is TGTGCCAGCAGCTTTTCTACGACTAGCGGCACAGATACGCAGTATTTT.

This chain uses TRBV16 with TRBJ2-1; D remains ambiguous. The V and J ends lost 4 bases and 0 bases respectively, with 13 bases between them. The CDR3 spans 16 residues. Germline loops: CDR1 KGHSY, CDR2 FQNENV. The CDR3 DNA sequence: TGTGCCAGCAGCCGCGGCCCGGGTTTCTCCTACAATGAGCAGTTCTTC. Encoded protein: CASSRGPGFSYNEQFF.

The gene calls are TRBV6-5 and TRBJ1-2, with D tentatively TRBD1 (6 bases). The CDR3 sequence is 15 residues long. Germline CDR1 and CDR2: MNHEY and SVGAGI. Trimming took 4 bases from V and 2 from J, leaving 14 bases between them. CDR3: CASSSSGVGNYGYTF. In nucleotides, the CDR3 is TGTGCCAGCAGTTCGTCAGGGGTGGGGAACTATGGCTACACCTTC.

The J gene is TRBJ1-5, the V gene TRBV7-9; TRBD1 agrees at 7 bases. The J segment lost 6 bases and the V segment lost 5 bases, leaving 1 base of the junction unmatched. The germline V gene encodes CDR1 SEHNR and CDR2 FQNEAQ (reference sequence). The CDR3 consists of 12 residues. The CDR3 DNA is TGTGCCAGCAGCCCAGGGGGTCAGCCCCAGCATTTT. As protein: CASSPGGQPQHF.

This chain uses TRBV2 with TRBJ1-5; no definite D call. V lost 5 bases and J lost 0, with 8 bases in between. The CDR3 runs 14 residues. CDR1 is SNHLY, CDR2 FYNNEI, per germline. CDR3: CASSFLDSNQPQHF. The CDR3 DNA sequence: TGTGCCAGCAGTTTCCTAGATAGCAATCAGCCCCAGCATTTT.

V is TRBV7-2 and J is TRBJ1-5, with D possibly being TRBD1 (6 bases). Germline V gene sequence: CDR1 SGHTA, CDR2 FQGNSA. V was pared by 5 bases and J by 5 bases, with 16 bases between. The CDR3 is made up of 15 amino acids. CDR3 nucleotide sequence: TGTGCCAGCAGCCCCCGGCGACAGGAGGATCAGCCCCAGCATTTT. Residues: CASSPRRQEDQPQHF.

Notes on this clone: The sample carries other DNA sequences with the same CDR3. The rearrangement uses TRBV9 and TRBJ1-4; 7 bases map to TRBD1. The germline gives CDR1 SGDLS, CDR2 YYNGEE. The CDR3 consists of 15 residues. The junction had 3 bases not matched to a gene; V was cut back by 0 bases and J by 4 bases. CDR3 region: CASSVEGTDNEKLFF. The CDR3 DNA follows: TGTGCCAGCAGCGTAGAGGGGACAGATAATGAAAAACTGTTTTTT.